The 29 T cell receptor beta chains in this list originate from one sample, sequenced in a study of T cell therapy after organ transplantation. These receptors' antigens are unknown. Using immunoSEQ multiplex PCR, the repertoire was profiled, and TCRdb retains in-frame clones only, with some absent. Here the sample spans 45,000 to 60,000 clones, 85% to 95% being singletons. This specimen was CD8+ T cells from blood, taken before autologous CMV-specific T cell therapy. Receptors were obtained from a human patient who had received a solid organ transplant and had CMV disease.

The chain joins TRBV27 to TRBJ2-2; 8 bases match TRBD2. Germline CDR1 MNHEY, CDR2 SMNVEV (reference sequence). V trimming: 5 bases; J trimming: 7 bases; junction bases outside the gene matches: 12. The CDR3 runs to 16 residues. The chain's CDR3 is CASSGIAGSLLGELFF. CDR3 DNA sequence: TGTGCCAGCAGTGGTATAGCGGGGTCCCTTCTCGGGGAGCTGTTTTTT.

J is TRBJ1-2 and V is TRBV5-6; 8 nucleotides match TRBD1. Germline-derived CDR1 and CDR2 are SGHDT and YYEEEE. CDR3 length equals 14 residues. After removal of 0 bases from V and 8 bases from J, the junction contained 6 bases not matched to a gene. CDR3 sequence reads: CASSLDRGALGYTF. The DNA of the CDR3 is TGTGCCAGCAGCTTGGACAGGGGGGCATTGGGCTACACCTTC.

The chain recombines TRBV7-9 with TRBJ1-3; D is unresolved. Germline V gene data show CDR1 as SEHNR and CDR2 as FQNEAQ (reference sequence). This CDR3 has 15 residues. With 8 bases removed from V and 9 bases from J, the gap between germline ends came to 23 bases. DNA for the CDR3: TGTGCCAGCCTACGGGAAATTACTCTCCCAGGCACCATATATTTT. Translated: CASLREITLPGTIYF.

The chain combines TRBV5-6 with TRBJ1-2; D gene ambiguous. CDR1 and CDR2 from the germline V gene are SGHDT and YYEEEE. This CDR3 is built from 14 residues. V gave up 0 bases and J gave up 4 bases, with 10 bases separating them. The CDR3 is CASSLASQIYGYTF. CDR3 DNA: TGTGCCAGCAGCTTGGCATCGCAGATCTATGGCTACACCTTC.

This sequence joins TRBV11-2 and TRBJ1-1; a possible D gene is TRBD1 (5 bases). V gave up 2 bases and J gave up 3 bases, with 13 bases separating them. This CDR3 region has 15 residues. Germline V CDR1 and CDR2: SGHAT, FQNNGV. CDR3 nucleotides: TGTGCCAGCAGCTTAAGGCCAGGGCGGGACACTGAAGCTTTCTTT. Protein product: CASSLRPGRDTEAFF.

The chain links TRBV14 to TRBJ1-2; D ambiguous. The CDR3 consists of 14 residues. Germline CDR1 reads SGHDN; CDR2 reads FVKESK. The germline V and J ends were trimmed by 2 bases and 2 bases, with 9 bases remaining between them. The CDR3 nucleotides are TGTGCCAGCAGCCAACAGGCTTCGAACTATGGCTACACCTTC. Its protein is CASSQQASNYGYTF.

The chain couples TRBV4-3 to TRBJ1-4; no clear D gene. The CDR3 runs 14 residues. The V gene lost 0 bases and the J gene lost 4 bases, with 6 bases spanning the gap. CDR1 and CDR2 (germline): LGHNA, YSLEER. Here the CDR3 DNA reads TGCGCCAGCAGCCAAGATTGGAGTAATGAAAAACTGTTTTTT. It encodes CASSQDWSNEKLFF.

The chain links TRBV6-5 to TRBJ2-3, with D possibly being TRBD2 (6 bases). This CDR3 has 15 residues. V was cut by 4 bases and J by 3 bases, with 14 bases left in between. The germline gives CDR1 MNHEY, CDR2 SVGAGI. In DNA form, the CDR3 reads TGTGCCAGCAGTTTCCGTATCGCGGGAACAGATACGCAGTATTTT. This codes for CASSFRIAGTDTQYF.

This clone was seen only once. This sequence joins TRBV4-2 and TRBJ1-1; D ambiguous. There are 14 residues in the CDR3. V shed 1 base and J shed 4 bases, with 10 bases lying between them. Germline lookup yields CDR1 LGHNA and CDR2 YNFKEQ. CDR3 region: CASSQARGPTEAFF. The CDR3 DNA sequence: TGTGCCAGCAGCCAAGCGCGCGGTCCCACTGAAGCTTTCTTT.

The rearrangement uses TRBV5-1 and TRBJ2-5; 10 nucleotides agree with TRBD1. V shed 2 bases and J 2 bases; nucleotides not matched to a gene: 6. The CDR3 spans 16 residues. The germline V gene encodes CDR1 SGHRS and CDR2 YFSETQ. The CDR3: CASSLSGTGAQETQYF. CDR3 DNA: TGCGCCAGCAGCTTATCCGGGACAGGGGCACAAGAGACCCAGTACTTC.

By its share, this clone is medium-sized. This chain connects TRBV4-1 to TRBJ2-7, with TRBD2 matching over 7 bases. Trimming cost V 3 bases and J 4 bases; bases outside gene matches: 12. The CDR3 length is 16 residues. Germline V gene data show CDR1 as MGHRA and CDR2 as YSYEKL. In nucleotides, the CDR3 is TGCGCCAGCAGCCAGGAGCCCCCGGGGGGAGGATACGAGCAGTACTTC. Residues: CASSQEPPGGGYEQYF.

The CDR3 is CASSYLAGGSTDTQYF. The CDR3 DNA reads TGTGCCAGCAGTTATTTGGCGGGAGGGAGCACAGATACGCAGTATTTT. The chain uses TRBV6-5 and TRBJ2-3; 9 positions match TRBD2. CDR1 is MNHEY and CDR2 is SVGAGI in the germline V gene. The CDR3 sequence is 16 residues long. The junction had 4 bases not matched to a gene; V was cut back by 3 bases and J by 0 bases.

In regard to this clone: At one boundary the junction diverges from the germline segment, which might be a read error. The V call is TRBV27, the J call TRBJ2-1, with 7 bases matching TRBD2. CDR3 length: 14 residues. CDR1 is MNHEY, CDR2 SMNVEV, per germline (reference sequence). Here the CDR3 reads CASSPGLAALHPLF. The CDR3 region has the DNA TGTGCCAGCAGCCCCGGGCTAGCGGCCCTCCACCCGCTCTTC.

This chain connects TRBV9 to TRBJ2-7; TRBD2 might be the D (6 bases). Between the trimmed V and J ends, which lost 4 bases and 6 bases, there was a span of 20 bases. CDR3 size: 15 residues. Germline values: CDR1 SGDLS, CDR2 YYNGEE. The CDR3 protein is CASSPRGLPEGEQYF. CDR3 nucleotides: TGTGCCAGCAGCCCCCGGGGACTCCCAGAGGGCGAGCAGTACTTC.

The chain employs TRBV15 and TRBJ2-1; maybe TRBD1 (5 bases). CDR1 is LNHNV, CDR2 YYDKDF, per germline (reference sequence). Trimming took 0 bases from V and 0 from J, leaving 6 bases between them. This CDR3 has 15 amino acids. This chain's CDR3 is CATSRDDSSYNEQFF. The CDR3 DNA reads TGTGCCACCAGCAGAGATGACAGCTCCTACAATGAGCAGTTCTTC.

The chain joins TRBV18 to TRBJ2-7; TRBD1 matches at 9 bases. Germline V lookup: CDR1 KGHSH, CDR2 LQKENI. V lost 6 bases, J lost 0 bases, and 12 bases stayed unmatched. CDR3 size: 17 residues. Here the CDR3 reads CASSHSKGQGSSYEQYF. The CDR3 DNA reads TGTGCCAGCTCGCATTCGAAGGGACAGGGAAGCTCCTACGAGCAGTACTTC.

This CDR3 reads CASSFGADTQYF. The CDR3 DNA follows: TGTGCCAGCAGCTTCGGTGCAGATACGCAGTATTTT. This chain uses TRBV11-2 with TRBJ2-3, with D uncertain. Germline V gene data show CDR1 as SGHAT and CDR2 as FQNNGV. With 3 bases removed from V and 4 bases from J, the gap between germline ends came to 5 bases. CDR3 size: 12 residues. The whole variable domain, remainder taken from reference TRBV11-2 and TRBJ2-3, is EAGVAQSPRYKIIEKRQSVAFWCNPISGHATLYWYQQILGQGPKLLIQFQNNGVVDDSQLPKDRFSAERLKGVDSTLKIQPAKLEDSAVYLCASSFGADTQYFGPGTRLTVL.

The chain couples TRBV4-2 to TRBJ2-1; D is unclear. The CDR3 runs 15 residues. Trimming cost V 1 base and J 4 bases, with 11 bases left between them. Germline assignment: CDR1 LGHNA and CDR2 YNFKEQ. This CDR3 reads CASSQGVSPYNEQFF. The CDR3 bases are TGTGCCAGCAGCCAAGGGGTTTCCCCTTACAATGAGCAGTTCTTC.

The rearrangement uses TRBV4-2 and TRBJ1-3; D is ambiguous. CDR1 is LGHNA, CDR2 YNFKEQ, per germline. The CDR3 is made up of 16 amino acids. The V gene lost 4 bases and the J gene lost 0 bases, with 13 bases spanning the gap. CDR3 in DNA: TGTGCCAGCAGCCCCGAGTACGGACTCTCTGGAAACACCATATATTTT. This sequence encodes CASSPEYGLSGNTIYF.

The chain joins TRBV28 to TRBJ2-5; D unclear. Germline loops: CDR1 MDHEN, CDR2 SYDVKM. V lost 6 bases, J lost 3 bases, and 26 bases lay in between. The CDR3 is made up of 18 amino acids. CDR3 region: CASSDSFKIQTEKETQYF. In DNA form, the CDR3 reads TGTGCCAGCAGCGACTCCTTCAAGATTCAGACGGAGAAAGAGACCCAGTACTTC.

V gene TRBV6-4 combines with J gene TRBJ2-3, with TRBD2 matching over 7 bases. Germline V gives CDR1 MRHNA, CDR2 SNTAGT. CDR3 size: 15 residues. V shed 6 bases, J shed 4 bases, and the junction held 10 bases outside the gene matches. The CDR3 nucleotides read TGTGCCAGCAGCCCCCGGGGGGAGGGCCCAGATACGCAGTATTTT. Protein sequence: CASSPRGEGPDTQYF.

The gene calls are TRBV7-6 and TRBJ1-1, with no clear D. V was pared by 1 base and J by 3 bases, with 12 bases between. Germline CDR1 and CDR2: SGHVS and FNYEAQ. The CDR3 covers 15 residues. CDR3 sequence reads: CASSLEAIRDTEAFF. DNA of the CDR3: TGTGCCAGCAGCTTAGAGGCAATTAGGGACACTGAAGCTTTCTTT. The full variable domain, its missing parts supplied by reference TRBV7-6 and TRBJ1-1, is GAGVSQSPRYKVTKRGQDVALRCDPISGHVSLYWYRQALGQGPEFLTYFNYEAQQDKSGLPNDRFSAERPEGSISTLTIQRTEQRDSAMYRCASSLEAIRDTEAFFGQGTRLTVV.

The V call is TRBV5-1, the J call TRBJ2-7; a weak D match, TRBD1 (5 bases). Germline-derived CDR1 and CDR2 are SGHRS and YFSETQ. The CDR3 has 16 residues. V lost 0 bases and J lost 2, with 15 bases in between. The CDR3 DNA reads TGCGCCAGCAGCTTGGCCGAGATGGGGCATGCCTACGAGCAGTACTTC. It encodes CASSLAEMGHAYEQYF.

The V and J genes are TRBV4-1 and TRBJ1-1, with 9 bases fitting TRBD1. J was trimmed by 10 bases and V by 5 bases; bases with no gene match: 11. The germline CDR1 and CDR2 sequences are MGHRA and YSYEKL. This CDR3 is built from 14 residues. DNA for the CDR3: TGCGCCAGCAGCGAACAGGGGGCTCGTATTAGAGCTTTCTTT. Its protein is CASSEQGARIRAFF.

This chain links TRBV27 with TRBJ2-7, with a weak D call TRBD2 (6 bases). Germline V gene data show CDR1 as MNHEY and CDR2 as SMNVEV (reference sequence). This CDR3 contains 17 residues. With 3 bases removed from V and 7 bases from J, the gap between germline ends came to 25 bases. This chain's CDR3 is CASSFLDGEALIGEQYF. The DNA of the CDR3 is TGTGCCAGCAGTTTTCTGGACGGGGAGGCCTTAATAGGGGAGCAGTACTTC.

The chain employs TRBV4-1 and TRBJ1-6; 11 bases fit TRBD1. CDR3 length: 18 residues. Germline V lookup: CDR1 MGHRA, CDR2 YSYEKL. The V segment lost 1 base and the J segment 3 bases; nucleotides outside the gene matches: 5. The CDR3 sequence: CASSQAGQGADYNSPLHF. The CDR3 DNA sequence: TGCGCCAGCAGCCAAGCTGGACAGGGGGCGGACTATAATTCACCCCTCCACTTT.

CDR3 sequence: CASSQSTGTRGFSGANVLTF. In DNA, the CDR3 is TGCGCCAGCAGCCAGTCGACCGGGACAAGGGGGTTCTCTGGGGCCAACGTCCTGACTTTC. This sequence joins TRBV4-1 and TRBJ2-6; TRBD1 is a possible D gene (6 bases). Trimming pared 3 bases from V and 0 bases from J, leaving 21 bases between. Germline V gene lookup returns CDR1 MGHRA and CDR2 YSYEKL. This CDR3 has 20 residues.

The J gene is TRBJ2-7, the V gene TRBV5-6; D is unresolved. With 4 bases removed from V and 1 base from J, the gap between germline ends came to 6 bases. The CDR3 is 12 residues long. Looked up from germline, CDR1 is SGHDT and CDR2 is YYEEEE. The CDR3 nucleotides are TGTGCCAGCAGCATCGGGTCCTACGAGCAGTACTTC. This gives the protein CASSIGSYEQYF. Together with reference TRBV5-6 and TRBJ2-7, the CDR3 gives the full variable domain: DAGVTQSPTHLIKTRGQQVTLRCSPKSGHDTVSWYQQALGQGPQFIFQYYEEEERQRGNFPDRFSGHQFPNYSSELNVNALLLGDSALYLCASSIGSYEQYFGPGTRLTVT.

The chain joins TRBV7-8 to TRBJ1-5; weak D call: TRBD1 (5 bases). Germline CDR1 and CDR2: SGHVS and FQNEAQ. The germline V and J ends were trimmed by 1 base and 2 bases, with 12 bases remaining between them. This CDR3 comprises 16 residues. The CDR3 region is CASSLGGGARNQPQHF. DNA of the CDR3: TGTGCCAGCAGCTTAGGTGGAGGGGCCCGCAATCAGCCCCAGCATTTT.